The rows below give T cell receptor beta chains drawn from one sample of a study of shared T cell receptors in the human thymus. Profiling relied on immunoSEQ multiplex PCR, and the TCRdb table lists in-frame clones only, not all of them. The repertoire includes 63,000 or so clones, 90% to 95% of them detected once, and less than 0.04% sits in the top ten. Sequenced material: thymocytes. Receptors were obtained from a human donor. Both conserved end residues are part of each CDR3. A D gene is named only where the DNA matches it firmly. Clone sizes are given selectively: once, few, many, or a class where the clone is expanded.

clone_size: NA; d_call: NA; v_call: TRBV5-1; j_call: TRBJ1-5; cdr3_nt: TGCGCCAGCAGCTTGGGACAGGATAATCAGCCCCAGCATTTT; cdr3_aa: CASSLGQDNQPQHF
clone_size: NA; d_call: NA; v_call: TRBV6-5; j_call: TRBJ2-1; cdr3_nt: TGTGCCAGCAGTTACGGGCGAACCGGGGGCGTGGGTGAGCAGTTCTTC; cdr3_aa: CASSYGRTGGVGEQFF
clone_size: NA; d_call: NA; v_call: TRBV14; j_call: TRBJ2-2; cdr3_nt: TGTGCCAGCAAGTTTAGAGCCGGGGAGCTGTTTTTT; cdr3_aa: CASKFRAGELFF
clone_size: NA; d_call: TRBD2; v_call: TRBV10-3; j_call: TRBJ2-3; cdr3_nt: TGTGCCATCTGCGGGGGGGCTCGCACAGATACGCAGTATTTT; cdr3_aa: CAICGGARTDTQYF
clone_size: NA; d_call: TRBD1; v_call: TRBV27; j_call: TRBJ1-6; cdr3_nt: TGTGCCAGCAGTCTTCGGACAGGGAGAAATTCACCCCTCCACTTT; cdr3_aa: CASSLRTGRNSPLHF
clone_size: NA; d_call: TRBD2; v_call: TRBV10-3; j_call: TRBJ2-1; cdr3_nt: TGTGCCATCAGTGAATGGGCGGGGGTGGCGTACAATGAGCAGTTCTTC; cdr3_aa: CAISEWAGVAYNEQFF
clone_size: NA; d_call: NA; v_call: TRBV6-1; j_call: TRBJ2-7; cdr3_nt: TGTGCCAGCAGTGAATCAGCCTACGAGCAGTACTTC; cdr3_aa: CASSESAYEQYF
clone_size: NA; d_call: TRBD2; v_call: TRBV5-4; j_call: TRBJ2-3; cdr3_nt: TGTGCCAGCAGCTTGCAGCGGGGGGCCCCCACAGATACGCAGTATTTT; cdr3_aa: CASSLQRGAPTDTQYF
clone_size: NA; d_call: NA; v_call: TRBV10-3; j_call: TRBJ2-1; cdr3_nt: TGTGCCATCCGAGGGAATGAGCAGTTCTTC; cdr3_aa: CAIRGNEQFF
clone_size: NA; d_call: TRBD1; v_call: TRBV5-1; j_call: TRBJ2-1; cdr3_nt: TGCGCCAGCAGCTTGTTCTCGGGGGGCGAACAGGGGGCCCAAATTGGGAATGAGCAGTTCTTC; cdr3_aa: CASSLFSGGEQGAQIGNEQFF
clone_size: NA; d_call: TRBD1; v_call: TRBV9; j_call: TRBJ1-3; cdr3_nt: TGTGCCAGCAGCGTAGTGGGACAGGGAAACACCATATATTTT; cdr3_aa: CASSVVGQGNTIYF
clone_size: NA; d_call: NA; v_call: TRBV7-9; j_call: TRBJ1-2; cdr3_nt: TGTGCCAGCAGCTTAGCAGGGTCCGGCTACACCTTC; cdr3_aa: CASSLAGSGYTF
clone_size: NA; d_call: NA; v_call: TRBV19; j_call: TRBJ2-5; cdr3_nt: TGTGCCAGGCCTGGTATGAGGGGATCTAGGGTGGAGACCCAGTACTTC; cdr3_aa: CARPGMRGSRVETQYF
clone_size: NA; d_call: TRBD1; v_call: TRBV5-1; j_call: TRBJ1-1; cdr3_nt: TGCGCCAGCAGCTTGGCCGTGACAGGGGCGGGGACTGAAGCTTTCTTT; cdr3_aa: CASSLAVTGAGTEAFF
clone_size: NA; d_call: TRBD2; v_call: TRBV19; j_call: TRBJ2-3; cdr3_nt: TGTGCCAGTAGTGGGGCCTTTAGCGGGGGCTCTGAAGCCTACACAGATACGCAGTATTTT; cdr3_aa: CASSGAFSGGSEAYTDTQYF
clone_size: NA; d_call: TRBD2; v_call: TRBV15; j_call: TRBJ2-7; cdr3_nt: TGTGCCACCAGCAGCAAACTAAGCGGGGTAGGTTACGAGCAGTACTTC; cdr3_aa: CATSSKLSGVGYEQYF
clone_size: NA; d_call: NA; v_call: TRBV28; j_call: TRBJ1-5; cdr3_nt: TGTGCCAGCAAAGGGTTGTTGGATCAGCCCCAGCATTTT; cdr3_aa: CASKGLLDQPQHF
clone_size: once; d_call: TRBD2; v_call: TRBV9; j_call: TRBJ2-1; cdr3_nt: TGTGCCAGCAGCGAGCCAGCGGGGGATGAGCAGTTCTTC; cdr3_aa: CASSEPAGDEQFF
clone_size: NA; d_call: TRBD1; v_call: TRBV5-6; j_call: TRBJ1-1; cdr3_nt: TGTGCCAGCAGCCCCAGTGGACAGGGGAACACTGAAGCTTTCTTT; cdr3_aa: CASSPSGQGNTEAFF
clone_size: NA; d_call: TRBD2; v_call: TRBV7-2; j_call: TRBJ2-5; cdr3_nt: TGTGCCAGCAGCCAGTGGACTAGTGAACCCCAAGAGACCCAGTACTTC; cdr3_aa: CASSQWTSEPQETQYF
clone_size: NA; d_call: NA; v_call: TRBV7-9; j_call: TRBJ2-7; cdr3_nt: TGTGCCAGCAGCTTCGGGTTTTGCGGGCAGTACTTC; cdr3_aa: CASSFGFCGQYF
clone_size: NA; d_call: TRBD2; v_call: TRBV4-1; j_call: TRBJ2-5; cdr3_nt: TGCGCCAGCAGCCACCTAGGGACTAGCTTTCTTGGGACCCAGTACTTC; cdr3_aa: CASSHLGTSFLGTQYF
clone_size: once; d_call: TRBD1; v_call: TRBV9; j_call: TRBJ1-6; cdr3_nt: TGTGCCAGCAGCTTGGGGACAGGGGGAGATTATGATAATTCACCCCTCCACTTT; cdr3_aa: CASSLGTGGDYDNSPLHF
clone_size: few; d_call: TRBD1; v_call: TRBV29-1; j_call: TRBJ1-2; cdr3_nt: TGCAGCGTCGTCGGGACAGGGGATTCGGGAGGCTACACCTTC; cdr3_aa: CSVVGTGDSGGYTF
clone_size: NA; d_call: NA; v_call: TRBV23-1; j_call: TRBJ2-1; cdr3_nt: TGCGCCAGCAGTCAACCCTACCACAATGAGCAGTTCTTC; cdr3_aa: CASSQPYHNEQFF
clone_size: NA; d_call: NA; v_call: TRBV10-3; j_call: TRBJ2-2; cdr3_nt: TGTGCCATCAGGCCAACTAGCCCCACCGGGGAGCTGTTTTTT; cdr3_aa: CAIRPTSPTGELFF
clone_size: NA; d_call: TRBD1; v_call: TRBV7-4; j_call: TRBJ1-1; cdr3_nt: TGTGCCAGCAGCTTAGATGGCGACAGGGGGCGCGGAATGAACACTGAAGCTTTCTTT; cdr3_aa: CASSLDGDRGRGMNTEAFF
clone_size: NA; d_call: NA; v_call: TRBV7-2; j_call: TRBJ2-5; cdr3_nt: TGTGCCAGCAGCTTAGGAGGATCAGCGGAGTCCGTCGGAGAGACCCAGTACTTC; cdr3_aa: CASSLGGSAESVGETQYF
clone_size: NA; d_call: TRBD1; v_call: TRBV19; j_call: TRBJ2-7; cdr3_nt: TGTGCCAGTAGTCTTCACCGAAGACAGGGAAGCTCCTACGAGCAGTACTTC; cdr3_aa: CASSLHRRQGSSYEQYF
clone_size: NA; d_call: TRBD2; v_call: TRBV28; j_call: TRBJ2-1; cdr3_nt: TGTGCCAGCAGTCGACTAGCGGGGGACCTCTGGATGAATGAGCAGTTCTTC; cdr3_aa: CASSRLAGDLWMNEQFF
clone_size: NA; d_call: NA; v_call: TRBV11-3; j_call: TRBJ2-3; cdr3_nt: TGTGCCAGCAGCTTAGATACAGGACTCCGAACAGATACGCAGTATTTT; cdr3_aa: CASSLDTGLRTDTQYF
clone_size: NA; d_call: TRBD2; v_call: TRBV4-3; j_call: TRBJ2-1; cdr3_nt: TGCGCCAGCAGCCAAGATGGAGAGGGTAGCGGGGAACGCCTCTCCTACAATGAGCAGTTCTTC; cdr3_aa: CASSQDGEGSGERLSYNEQFF
clone_size: NA; d_call: TRBD2; v_call: TRBV11-3; j_call: TRBJ2-1; cdr3_nt: TGTGCCAGCAGCTTCCTGGGGGGGGGAGCTGAGCAGTTCTTC; cdr3_aa: CASSFLGGGAEQFF
clone_size: NA; d_call: NA; v_call: TRBV7-3; j_call: TRBJ2-7; cdr3_nt: TGTGCCAGCAGCTTAAATCCTGGCCCTGAATCCTACGAGCAGTACTTC; cdr3_aa: CASSLNPGPESYEQYF
clone_size: NA; d_call: NA; v_call: TRBV21-1; j_call: TRBJ2-7; cdr3_nt: TGTGCCAGCAGCCCCCCGGAGGGAGGGCTTAAGGGGCTCTACGAGCAGTACTTC; cdr3_aa: CASSPPEGGLKGLYEQYF
clone_size: NA; d_call: NA; v_call: TRBV7-9; j_call: TRBJ1-3; cdr3_nt: TGTGCCAGCAGCTTAGTGTTTTCAGGCCGTTCCTCTGGAAACACCATATATTTT; cdr3_aa: CASSLVFSGRSSGNTIYF
clone_size: NA; d_call: TRBD1; v_call: TRBV23-1; j_call: TRBJ1-4; cdr3_nt: TGCGCCAGCCACGGACAGGGTGATTATGAAAAACTGTTTTTT; cdr3_aa: CASHGQGDYEKLFF
clone_size: NA; d_call: TRBD2; v_call: TRBV29-1; j_call: TRBJ2-1; cdr3_nt: TGCAGCGTAGATCTAGCGGGGGTCTACAATGAGCAGTTCTTC; cdr3_aa: CSVDLAGVYNEQFF
clone_size: once; d_call: NA; v_call: TRBV4-1; j_call: TRBJ2-5; cdr3_nt: TGCGCCAGCAGCCCATGGGACAGCCGAGATGGGGGGTTACAAGAGACCCAGTACTTC; cdr3_aa: CASSPWDSRDGGLQETQYF
clone_size: NA; d_call: TRBD2; v_call: TRBV9; j_call: TRBJ2-3; cdr3_nt: TGTGCCAGCAGCAGGGGACTAGCGGGGGGATGTGGCACAGATACGCAGTATTTT; cdr3_aa: CASSRGLAGGCGTDTQYF
clone_size: NA; d_call: TRBD1; v_call: TRBV4-2; j_call: TRBJ1-1; cdr3_nt: TGTGCCAGCAGCCAAGAAGGGCCCCAGGGGGGGAGCACTGAAGCTTTCTTT; cdr3_aa: CASSQEGPQGGSTEAFF